The table lists the clone carrying this T cell receptor beta chain with a few counts. Its antigen is still unknown. The sample originates from a study of T cells after yellow fever vaccination. Study-level points and caveats: FACS-sorted repertoires could contain abundant clonotypes contaminating from the bulk population.

TCRdb independently ran MiXCR on the 5' RACE reads; one entry per CDR3 protein. Here the sample spans around 250,000 distinct CDR3 sequences, about 7% being singletons. Germline V gene lookup returns CDR1 DFQATT and CDR2 SNEGSKA (reference sequence). The trim removed 6 bases at V and 4 bases at J, leaving 14 bases unmatched. This CDR3 is built from 15 residues. The rearrangement links TRBV20-1 to TRBJ1-2; 7 bases line up with TRBD1. This TCR came from a man aged 25-45 years who received the YFV17D yellow fever vaccine. This material consisted of CD4+ T cells sorted from PBMCs, taken 15 days after the yellow fever booster vaccination. CDR3 protein: CSATYQGEKFYGYTF. The CDR3, as DNA: TGCAGTGCAACCTATCAGGGGGAGAAATTCTATGGCTACACCTTC.